These T cell receptor beta chains were read from a single sample in a study of cytomegalovirus exposure and HLA in healthy donors. This table comes from immunoSEQ multiplex PCR, and its TCRdb copy is limited to in-frame clones, with some not included. Of more than 90,000 clones in the sample, 77% are singletons; the top ten hold about 5%. The sequencing sample was made of PBMCs. Receptors originate from a man in his fifties or sixties in good health and CMV-seropositive. CDR3s include the opening cysteine and the closing phenylalanine or tryptophan. A D gene is named only where the DNA matches it firmly. Size is omitted from some rows. Given values are once, few, many or a class for expanded clones.

NA	TRBV30	TRBJ2-3	NA	CAWTEGGGLLTDTQYF	TGTGCCTGGACAGAGGGAGGGGGACTGCTCACAGATACGCAGTATTTT
NA	TRBV18	TRBJ1-2	NA	CASSLLEGAQGGYTF	TGTGCCAGCTCACTCCTCGAAGGGGCGCAAGGAGGCTACACCTTC
NA	TRBV7-2	TRBJ2-3	TRBD1	CASGRQGSTDTQYF	TGTGCCAGCGGTAGACAGGGCAGCACAGATACGCAGTATTTT
NA	TRBV7-9	TRBJ1-1	NA	CASSLGEGRTAFF	TGTGCCAGCAGCTTAGGGGAGGGGAGAACAGCTTTCTTT
NA	TRBV6-5	TRBJ2-1	TRBD1	CASSDDRGSYNEQFF	TGTGCCAGCAGCGACGACAGGGGTTCCTACAATGAGCAGTTCTTC
few	TRBV5-1	TRBJ1-3	NA	CASSSGTTPRGGNTIYF	TGCGCCAGCAGCTCCGGGACAACTCCTCGAGGAGGAAACACCATATATTTT
NA	TRBV7-7	TRBJ2-2	NA	CASSPGRTGELFF	TGTGCTAGCAGTCCAGGGCGGACCGGGGAGCTGTTTTTT
NA	TRBV5-1	TRBJ2-7	TRBD1	CASSATGLISYEQYF	TGCGCCAGCAGCGCGACAGGGCTTATCTCCTACGAGCAGTACTTC
NA	TRBV18	TRBJ1-2	NA	CASSPDNSYGYTF	TGTGCCAGCTCACCGGACAACAGCTATGGCTACACCTTC
NA	TRBV7-9	TRBJ2-1	NA	CASSPRGGAKGNEQFF	TGTGCCAGCTCCCCTAGGGGCGGGGCTAAAGGCAATGAGCAGTTCTTC
NA	TRBV23-1	TRBJ1-3	NA	CASRPGTTSSGNTIYF	TGCGCCAGCCGACCCGGGACAACGTCCTCTGGAAACACCATATATTTT
NA	TRBV15	TRBJ1-6	NA	CATSREYRSRSF	TGTGCCACCAGCAGAGAGTACAGGAGTCGCAGCTTT
NA	TRBV6-4	TRBJ1-4	NA	CAMHRNPNEKLFF	TGTGCCATGCACAGGAACCCTAATGAAAAACTGTTTTTT
NA	TRBV7-9	TRBJ2-3	NA	CASSLGGEADTQYF	TGTGCCAGCAGCTTAGGCGGGGAGGCAGATACGCAGTATTTT
NA	TRBV29-1	TRBJ2-7	NA	CSVALERREQYF	TGCAGCGTTGCACTAGAAAGGCGCGAGCAGTACTTC
NA	TRBV7-2	TRBJ1-5	NA	CASSAFGSNQPQHF	TGTGCCAGCAGCGCGTTTGGTAGCAATCAGCCCCAGCATTTT
few	TRBV6-5	TRBJ2-7	TRBD1	CASSYGTDQYF	TGTGCCAGCAGTTACGGGACAGATCAGTACTTC
NA	TRBV2	TRBJ1-2	NA	CASRGGGIYGYTF	TGTGCCAGCAGGGGGGGAGGGATTTACGGCTACACCTTC
once	TRBV6-1	TRBJ2-7	TRBD2	CASSRTSGGAGEQYF	TGTGCCAGCAGCCGGACTAGCGGGGGGGCCGGCGAGCAGTACTTC
NA	TRBV5-1	TRBJ1-1	TRBD1	CASSLGWGAGGFDTEAFF	TGCGCCAGCAGCTTGGGCTGGGGGGCAGGGGGTTTCGACACTGAAGCTTTCTTT
few	TRBV19	TRBJ1-1	NA	CASSVATFITEAFF	TGTGCCAGTAGTGTAGCAACTTTCATCACTGAAGCTTTCTTT
medium-sized	TRBV6-4	TRBJ2-3	NA	CASSDSPGTPDTQYF	TGTGCCAGCAGTGACTCCCCCGGGACACCGGATACGCAGTATTTT
NA	TRBV19	TRBJ1-2	NA	CATRTHSYGYTF	TGTGCCACCAGAACTCACAGCTATGGCTACACCTTC
NA	TRBV25-1	TRBJ2-3	NA	CASSAPRLDTQYF	TGTGCCAGCAGTGCCCCGCGCCTAGATACGCAGTATTTT
NA	TRBV30	TRBJ1-2	NA	CAWTSRGGRGYGYTF	TGTGCCTGGACCTCCAGGGGTGGGAGAGGCTATGGCTACACCTTC
NA	TRBV5-4	TRBJ2-7	NA	CASSSGLSSYEQYF	TGTGCCAGCAGCTCGGGACTGAGTTCCTACGAGCAGTACTTC
few	TRBV30	TRBJ2-3	TRBD2	CAWSLASGSVQYF	TGTGCCTGGAGTTTAGCTAGCGGGAGTGTGCAGTATTTT
NA	TRBV6-1	TRBJ2-3	TRBD2	CASSNGLAGADTQYF	TGTGCCAGCAGCAATGGACTAGCGGGGGCAGATACGCAGTATTTT
NA	TRBV29-1	TRBJ1-1	TRBD1	CSVMTGTTEAFF	TGCAGCGTTATGACAGGGACCACTGAAGCTTTCTTT
NA	TRBV7-2	TRBJ2-7	TRBD2	CASSRLAGGGSYEQYF	TGTGCCAGCAGCCGACTAGCGGGTGGGGGTTCCTACGAGCAGTACTTC
NA	TRBV11-2	TRBJ1-2	NA	CASSLEASGYTF	TGTGCCAGCAGCTTAGAGGCCTCGGGCTACACCTTC
NA	TRBV11-2	TRBJ1-2	NA	CASSLEGGGYGYTF	TGTGCCAGCAGCTTAGAGGGGGGAGGCTATGGCTACACCTTC
NA	TRBV5-1	TRBJ2-5	NA	CASSAQGWLFGPQYF	TGCGCCAGCAGCGCACAGGGATGGCTCTTCGGGCCCCAGTACTTC
NA	TRBV7-8	TRBJ1-1	NA	CASSAGQNTEAFF	TGTGCCAGCAGCGCAGGACAGAACACTGAAGCTTTCTTT
NA	TRBV15	TRBJ1-2	TRBD1	CATGTGGAPDYGYTF	TGTGCCACCGGGACAGGGGGCGCCCCTGACTATGGCTACACCTTC
NA	TRBV5-1	TRBJ2-7	TRBD2	CASTTGRGIEEQYF	TGCGCCAGCACCACCGGGAGGGGCATAGAGGAGCAGTACTTC
NA	TRBV6-1	TRBJ2-7	NA	CASRRTDTYEQYF	TGTGCCAGCAGGCGGACAGATACCTACGAGCAGTACTTC
NA	TRBV2	TRBJ2-7	NA	CASSRDTTQSYEQYF	TGTGCCAGCAGCCGAGACACGACCCAGTCCTACGAGCAGTACTTC
NA	TRBV20-1	TRBJ1-2	NA	CSADRGGYTF	TGCAGTGCCGACAGAGGAGGCTACACCTTC
NA	TRBV7-2	TRBJ1-2	NA	CASSLQGWGYTF	TGTGCCAGCAGCTTACAGGGATGGGGCTACACCTTC
NA	TRBV6-5	TRBJ1-1	NA	CASSYSDGPEGAFF	TGTGCCAGCAGTTACTCCGACGGCCCTGAGGGAGCTTTCTTT
NA	TRBV2	TRBJ1-6	NA	CASSVGEAGKGSPLHF	TGTGCCAGCAGCGTAGGGGAGGCAGGGAAAGGGTCACCCCTCCACTTT
NA	TRBV4-1	TRBJ2-7	NA	CASSPGHNSYEQYF	TGCGCCAGCAGCCCTGGGCATAACTCCTACGAGCAGTACTTC
NA	TRBV7-9	TRBJ1-4	NA	CASSLTQYNEKLFF	TGTGCCAGCAGCTTAACCCAGTACAACGAAAAACTGTTTTTT
few	TRBV5-4	TRBJ2-7	TRBD2	CASSVNGAGVGEQYF	TGTGCCAGCAGCGTGAACGGAGCGGGAGTCGGGGAGCAGTACTTC
NA	TRBV5-1	TRBJ2-5	NA	CASSLQDPGETQYF	TGCGCCAGCAGCTTACAGGACCCCGGGGAGACCCAGTACTTC
many	TRBV19	TRBJ2-2	TRBD2	CASKVGGGAVGELFF	TGTGCCAGTAAGGTTGGCGGGGGGGCTGTCGGGGAGCTGTTTTTT
NA	TRBV23-1	TRBJ2-7	NA	CASSQSGGRWPYEQYF	TGCGCCAGCAGTCAATCGGGGGGGCGCTGGCCCTACGAGCAGTACTTC
NA	TRBV5-1	TRBJ2-7	TRBD2	CASSARLAGGSSYEQYF	TGCGCCAGCAGCGCCAGACTAGCGGGGGGGAGCTCCTACGAGCAGTACTTC
NA	TRBV7-8	TRBJ1-5	TRBD1	CASSLDRGNQPQHF	TGTGCCAGCAGTCTTGACAGGGGCAATCAGCCCCAGCATTTT
NA	TRBV7-9	TRBJ2-5	TRBD2	CASSFWEGGETQYF	TGTGCCAGCAGCTTTTGGGAGGGAGGAGAGACCCAGTACTTC
NA	TRBV28	TRBJ2-7	TRBD1	CASSSNRGGGREQYF	TGTGCCAGCAGTTCTAACAGGGGCGGCGGTAGGGAGCAGTACTTC
few	TRBV7-3	TRBJ1-2	NA	CASGAGATGRYTF	TGTGCCAGCGGGGCGGGGGCCACCGGGAGATACACCTTC
NA	TRBV5-6	TRBJ2-1	TRBD1	CASTRRKGGRNEQFF	TGTGCCAGCACCCGAAGGAAAGGGGGCCGGAATGAGCAGTTCTTC
NA	TRBV2	TRBJ2-7	TRBD1	CASTSQGIEQYF	TGTGCCAGCACCTCACAGGGGATCGAGCAGTACTTC
NA	TRBV6-1	TRBJ2-1	NA	CASSVDPGSSYNEQFF	TGTGCCAGCAGTGTAGACCCGGGGAGCTCCTACAATGAGCAGTTCTTC
few	TRBV7-9	TRBJ2-5	NA	CATSQDQETQYF	TGTGCCACCAGTCAGGACCAAGAGACCCAGTACTTC